The next 7 T cell receptor beta chains were all read from a single sample in a study of breast tumors, draining lymph nodes, adjacent tissues. TCRdb redid the calling of the multiplex PCR reads with MiXCR, one entry per CDR3 protein. Of 17,000 or so distinct CDR3 sequences in the sample, roughly 64% are singletons; the top ten hold approximately 21%. The sample consisted of tumor-adjacent breast tissue. The receptor source for this set is a female donor with breast cancer. Some clones in this sample may be carry-over from other donors' samples.

The chain joins TRBV20-1 to TRBJ2-6; D may be TRBD1 or TRBD2 (7 bases each). V lost 6 bases and J 4 bases, leaving 22 bases between the germline ends. CDR1 is DFQATT and CDR2 is SNEGSKA in the germline V gene (reference sequence). The CDR3 sequence is 17 residues long. The CDR3 is CSARGYREGSGANVLTF. CDR3 sequence (DNA): TGCAGTGCCAGGGGGTACAGGGAGGGATCGGGGGCCAACGTCCTGACTTTC.

DNA of the CDR3: TGTGCCAGCGGCCCCCTGCGGGGACTCACAGATACGCAGTATTTT. It is translated as CASGPLRGLTDTQYF. V is TRBV12-3 or TRBV12-4 and J is TRBJ2-3; possibly TRBD2 for D (6 bases). This CDR3 has 15 amino acids. Trimming stripped 8 bases from V and 2 bases from J, with 17 bases between.

This chain links TRBV20-1 with TRBJ2-6; perhaps TRBD1 as D (6 bases). Germline loops: CDR1 DFQATT, CDR2 SNEGSKA (reference sequence). The V and J ends lost 6 bases and 2 bases respectively, with 11 bases between them. The CDR3 runs 14 residues. In nucleotides, the CDR3 is TGCAGTGCGCGCAAGGGGGCTGGGGCCAACGTCCTGACTTTC. Protein product: CSARKGAGANVLTF.

As to this clonotype: The germline gene is not matched at one end of the junction; a read error may be the cause. The chain recombines TRBV25-1 with TRBJ1-4, with 7 bases aligning to TRBD1. This CDR3 is built from 14 residues. Germline V gene sequence: CDR1 MGHDK, CDR2 SYGVNS. Here the CDR3 DNA reads TGCGCCAGCAGCTCTGGACAGGCTAATGAAAAACTGTTTTTT. It translates to CASSSGQANEKLFF.

The CDR3 bases are TGTGCCAGCAGCTTAGGATCGGCTGGGTTGGAGACCCAGTACTTC. This sequence encodes CASSLGSAGLETQYF. The chain uses TRBV7-3 and TRBJ2-5; D is undetermined. This CDR3 is built from 15 residues. Germline V gene sequence: CDR1 SGHTA, CDR2 FQGTGA. V gave up 2 bases and J gave up 5 bases, with 15 bases separating them.

The chain couples TRBV7-4 to TRBJ2-3; D tentatively fits TRBD1 or TRBD2 (6 bases each). Between the trimmed V and J ends, which lost 4 bases and 4 bases, there was a span of 9 bases. The CDR3 loop spans 13 amino acids. The germline CDR1 and CDR2 sequences are SGHVT and SQSDAQ. CDR3 DNA: TGTGCCAGCAGCTCCCGGGGGCCAGATACGCAGTATTTT. Translation gives CASSSRGPDTQYF.

The chain is built from TRBV18 and TRBJ2-7, with D possibly matching TRBD2 (6 bases). Per germline, CDR1 KGHSH and CDR2 LQKENI. The length of the CDR3 is 12 residues. Trimming took 3 bases from V and 12 from J, leaving 15 bases between them. In DNA form, the CDR3 reads TGTGCCAGCTCACCGTCATCGGGAGATGCGTACTTC. Its translation is CASSPSSGDAYF.